This entry concerns a single TCR beta chain. The sample comes from a study of cytotoxic CD8 clonotypes in ibrutinib-treated CLL. Here immunoSEQ multiplex PCR was the method, and the copy in TCRdb shows in-frame clones only, minus some. The data contain about 68,000 clones, around 68% of them singletons. CDR1 SGHNT and CDR2 YYREEE come from the germline V gene (reference sequence). Trimming left V 9 bases short and J 9 bases short, with 18 bases between. The CDR3 sequence is 13 residues long. This sequence originates from a human donor with chronic lymphocytic leukemia. The sample here was PBMCs, taken after 12 months of ibrutinib treatment. The chain combines TRBV5-4 with TRBJ1-4, with D tentatively TRBD1 (6 bases). The CDR3 reads CATRQELMQKLFF. In nucleotides, the CDR3 is TGTGCCACCAGACAGGAGTTGATGCAAAAACTGTTTTTT.